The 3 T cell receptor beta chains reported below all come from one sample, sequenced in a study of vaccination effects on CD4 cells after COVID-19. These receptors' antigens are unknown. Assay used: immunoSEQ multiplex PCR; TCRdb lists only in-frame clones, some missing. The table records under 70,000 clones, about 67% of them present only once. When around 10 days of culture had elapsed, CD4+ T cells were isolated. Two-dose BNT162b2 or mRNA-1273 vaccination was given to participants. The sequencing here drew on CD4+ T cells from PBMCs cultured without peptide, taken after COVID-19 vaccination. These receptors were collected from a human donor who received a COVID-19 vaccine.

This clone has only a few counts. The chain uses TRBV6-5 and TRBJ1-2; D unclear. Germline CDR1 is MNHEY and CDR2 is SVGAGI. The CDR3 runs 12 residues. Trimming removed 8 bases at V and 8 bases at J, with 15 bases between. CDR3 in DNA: TGTGCCAGCGTAGCGGGTAATCGAGGCTACACCTTC. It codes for CASVAGNRGYTF.

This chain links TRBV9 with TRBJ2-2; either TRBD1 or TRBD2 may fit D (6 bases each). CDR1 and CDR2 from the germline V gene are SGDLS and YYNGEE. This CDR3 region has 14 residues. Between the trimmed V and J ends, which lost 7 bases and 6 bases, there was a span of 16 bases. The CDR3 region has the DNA TGTGCCAGCCATCTGGGGGGCGCCTCCGGGGAGCTGTTTTTT. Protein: CASHLGGASGELFF.

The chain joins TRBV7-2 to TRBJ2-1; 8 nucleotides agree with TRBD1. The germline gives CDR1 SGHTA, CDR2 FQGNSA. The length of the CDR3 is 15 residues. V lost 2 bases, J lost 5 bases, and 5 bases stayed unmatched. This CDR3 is CASSLQAGGHNEQFF. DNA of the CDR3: TGTGCCAGCAGCTTACAGGCAGGGGGCCACAATGAGCAGTTCTTC.